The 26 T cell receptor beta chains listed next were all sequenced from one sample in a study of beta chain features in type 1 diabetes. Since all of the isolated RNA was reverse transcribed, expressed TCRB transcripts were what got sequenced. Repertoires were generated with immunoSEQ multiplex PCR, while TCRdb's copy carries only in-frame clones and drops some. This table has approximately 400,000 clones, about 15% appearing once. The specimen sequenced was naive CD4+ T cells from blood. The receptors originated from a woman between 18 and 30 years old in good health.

The CDR3 DNA reads TGTGCCAGCAGCTCTAGCGGAAACAGGGTCGAGCAGTACTTC. This codes for CASSSSGNRVEQYF. The chain employs TRBV7-2 and TRBJ2-5, with D tentatively TRBD2 (7 bases). The last part of the DNA fits TRBJ2-7 better; the J call may be wrong. Germline lookup yields CDR1 SGHTA and CDR2 FQGNSA. CDR3 length equals 14 residues.

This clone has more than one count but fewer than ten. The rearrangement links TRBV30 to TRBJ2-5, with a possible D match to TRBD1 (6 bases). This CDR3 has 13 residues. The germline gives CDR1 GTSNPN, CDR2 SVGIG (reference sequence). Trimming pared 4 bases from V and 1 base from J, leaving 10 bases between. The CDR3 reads CAWTGAAQETQYF. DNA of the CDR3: TGTGCCTGGACAGGGGCAGCCCAAGAGACCCAGTACTTC.

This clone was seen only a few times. The CDR3 region is CAWSVLMNTEAFF. Written as DNA, the CDR3 is TGTGCCTGGAGTGTACTAATGAACACTGAAGCTTTCTTT. The V gene is TRBV30, the J gene TRBJ1-1; D is uncertain. Germline V gene lookup returns CDR1 GTSNPN and CDR2 SVGIG (reference sequence). The CDR3 has 13 residues. Deletions cut 0 bases from V and 0 bases from J, with 5 bases between.

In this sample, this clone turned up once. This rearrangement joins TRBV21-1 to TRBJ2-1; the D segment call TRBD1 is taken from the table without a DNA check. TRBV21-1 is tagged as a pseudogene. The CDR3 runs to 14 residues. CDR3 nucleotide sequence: TGTGCCAGCAGATCGGGACAGGGAAACAATGAGCAGTTCTTC. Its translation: CASRSGQGNNEQFF.

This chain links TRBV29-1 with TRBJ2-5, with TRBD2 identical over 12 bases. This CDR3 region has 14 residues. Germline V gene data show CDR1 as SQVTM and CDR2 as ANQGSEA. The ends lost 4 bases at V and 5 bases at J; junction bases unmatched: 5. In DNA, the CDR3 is TGCAGCGTTGCAACTAGCGGGAGGCGGGAGACCCAGTACTTC. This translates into CSVATSGRRETQYF.

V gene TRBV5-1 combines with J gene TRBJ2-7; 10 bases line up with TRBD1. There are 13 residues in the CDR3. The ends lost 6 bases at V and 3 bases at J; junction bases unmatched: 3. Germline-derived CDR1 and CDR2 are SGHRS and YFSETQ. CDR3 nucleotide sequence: TGCGCCAGCACGAGGACAGGGGGCTACGAGCAGTACTTC. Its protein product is CASTRTGGYEQYF.

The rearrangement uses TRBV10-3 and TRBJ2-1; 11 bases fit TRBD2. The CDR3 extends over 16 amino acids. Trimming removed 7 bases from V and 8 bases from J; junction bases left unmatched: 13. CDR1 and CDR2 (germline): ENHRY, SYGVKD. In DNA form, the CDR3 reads TGTGCCATCACAAGCGGACTAGCGGGTCCGATCGATGAGCAGTTCTTC. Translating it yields CAITSGLAGPIDEQFF.

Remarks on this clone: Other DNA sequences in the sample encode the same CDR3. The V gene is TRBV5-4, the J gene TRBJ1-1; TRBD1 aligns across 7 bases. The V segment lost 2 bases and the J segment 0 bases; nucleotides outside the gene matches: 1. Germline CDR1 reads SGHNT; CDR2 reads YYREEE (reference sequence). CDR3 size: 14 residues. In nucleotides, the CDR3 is TGTGCCAGCAGCTTAACAGGGGTGAACACTGAAGCTTTCTTT. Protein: CASSLTGVNTEAFF.

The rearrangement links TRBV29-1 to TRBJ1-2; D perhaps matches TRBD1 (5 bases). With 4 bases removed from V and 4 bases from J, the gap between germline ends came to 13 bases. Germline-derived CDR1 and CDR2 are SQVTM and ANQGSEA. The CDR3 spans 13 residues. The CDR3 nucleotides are TGCAGCGTTGCCCAGGGAGGTAGCTATGGCTACACCTTC. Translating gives CSVAQGGSYGYTF.

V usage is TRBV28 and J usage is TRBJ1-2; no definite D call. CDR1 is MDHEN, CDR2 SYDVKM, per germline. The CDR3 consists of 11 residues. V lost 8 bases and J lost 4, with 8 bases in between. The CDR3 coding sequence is TGTGCCAGCGGCCAGGTCTATGGCTACACCTTC. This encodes CASGQVYGYTF.

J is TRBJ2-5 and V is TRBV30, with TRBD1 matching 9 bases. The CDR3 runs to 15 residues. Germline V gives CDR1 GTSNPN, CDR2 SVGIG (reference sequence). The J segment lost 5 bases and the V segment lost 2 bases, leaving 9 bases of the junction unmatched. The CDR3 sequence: CAWSPLQGAGETQYF. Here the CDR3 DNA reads TGTGCCTGGAGTCCCTTACAGGGGGCTGGGGAGACCCAGTACTTC.

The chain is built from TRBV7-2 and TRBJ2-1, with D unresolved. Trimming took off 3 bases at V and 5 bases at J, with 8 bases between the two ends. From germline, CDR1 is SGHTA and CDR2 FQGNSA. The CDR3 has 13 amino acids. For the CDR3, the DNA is TGTGCCAGCAGCTTGGGCTACAACAATGAGCAGTTCTTC. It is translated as CASSLGYNNEQFF.

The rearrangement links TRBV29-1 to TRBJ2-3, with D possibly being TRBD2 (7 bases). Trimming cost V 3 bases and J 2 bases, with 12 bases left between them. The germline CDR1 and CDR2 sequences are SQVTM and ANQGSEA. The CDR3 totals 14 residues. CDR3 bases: TGCAGCGTTGACCAGGGGACTAACACAGATACGCAGTATTTT. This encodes CSVDQGTNTDTQYF.

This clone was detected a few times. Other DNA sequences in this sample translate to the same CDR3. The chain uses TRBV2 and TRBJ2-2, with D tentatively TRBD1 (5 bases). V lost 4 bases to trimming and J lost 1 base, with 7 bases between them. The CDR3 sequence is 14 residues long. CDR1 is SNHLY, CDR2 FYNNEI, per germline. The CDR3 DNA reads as TGTGCCAGCAGTGGACAGCTGAACACCGGGGAGCTGTTTTTT. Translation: CASSGQLNTGELFF.

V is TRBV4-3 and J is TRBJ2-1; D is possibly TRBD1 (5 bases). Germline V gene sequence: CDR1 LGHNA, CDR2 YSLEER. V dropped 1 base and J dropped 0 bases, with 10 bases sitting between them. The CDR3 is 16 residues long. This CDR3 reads CASSQGGHSSYNEQFF. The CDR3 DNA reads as TGCGCCAGCAGCCAAGGGGGCCACAGCTCCTACAATGAGCAGTTCTTC.

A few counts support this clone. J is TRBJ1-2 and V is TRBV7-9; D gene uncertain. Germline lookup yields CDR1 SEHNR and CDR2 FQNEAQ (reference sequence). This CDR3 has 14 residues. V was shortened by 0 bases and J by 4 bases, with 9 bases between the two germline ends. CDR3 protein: CASSLADGIYGYTF. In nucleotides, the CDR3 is TGTGCCAGCAGCTTAGCGGACGGGATCTATGGCTACACCTTC.

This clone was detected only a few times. CDR3 sequence reads: CASSLMGTSGRGRVGELFF. In DNA form, the CDR3 reads TGTGCCAGCAGCTTAATGGGGACTAGCGGGAGAGGGCGCGTCGGGGAGCTGTTTTTT. The chain carries TRBV7-3 and TRBJ2-2, with 14 bases fitting TRBD2. The CDR3 is 19 amino acids. The J segment lost 7 bases and the V segment lost 1 base, leaving 11 bases of the junction unmatched. Germline V gene data show CDR1 as SGHTA and CDR2 as FQGTGA.

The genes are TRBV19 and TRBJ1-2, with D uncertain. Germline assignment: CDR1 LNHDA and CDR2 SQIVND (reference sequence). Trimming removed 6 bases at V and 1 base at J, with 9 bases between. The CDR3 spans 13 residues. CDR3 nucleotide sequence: TGTGCCAGTAGCTTCTCGGGTAACTATGGCTACACCTTC. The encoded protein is CASSFSGNYGYTF.

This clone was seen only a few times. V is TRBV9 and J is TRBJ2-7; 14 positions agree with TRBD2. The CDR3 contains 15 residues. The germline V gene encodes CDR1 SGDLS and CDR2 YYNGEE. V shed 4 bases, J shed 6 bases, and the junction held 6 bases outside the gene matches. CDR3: CASSPGLAGVGEQYF. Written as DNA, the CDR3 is TGTGCCAGCAGCCCGGGACTAGCGGGAGTTGGCGAGCAGTACTTC. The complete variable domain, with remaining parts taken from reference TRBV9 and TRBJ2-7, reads DSGVTQTPKHLITATGQRVTLRCSPRSGDLSVYWYQQSLDQGLQFLIQYYNGEERAKGNILERFSAQQFPDLHSELNLSSLELGDSALYFCASSPGLAGVGEQYFGPGTRLTVT.

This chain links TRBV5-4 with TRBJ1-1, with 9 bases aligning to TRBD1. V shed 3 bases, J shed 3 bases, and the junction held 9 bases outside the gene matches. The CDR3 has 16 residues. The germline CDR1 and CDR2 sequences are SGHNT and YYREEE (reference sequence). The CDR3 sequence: CASSSWRRTGDTEAFF. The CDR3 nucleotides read TGTGCCAGCAGCTCATGGCGTAGGACAGGGGACACTGAAGCTTTCTTT.

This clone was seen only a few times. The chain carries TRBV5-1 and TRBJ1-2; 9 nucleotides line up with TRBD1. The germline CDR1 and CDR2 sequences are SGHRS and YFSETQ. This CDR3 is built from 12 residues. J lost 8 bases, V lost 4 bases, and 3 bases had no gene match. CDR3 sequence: CASSRTGAGYTF. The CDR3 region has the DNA TGCGCCAGCAGCAGGACAGGGGCCGGCTACACCTTC. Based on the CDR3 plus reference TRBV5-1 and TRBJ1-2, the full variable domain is KAGVTQTPRYLIKTRGQQVTLSCSPISGHRSVSWYQQTPGQGLQFLFEYFSETQRNKGNFPGRFSGRQFSNSRSEMNVSTLELGDSALYLCASSRTGAGYTFGSGTRLTVV.

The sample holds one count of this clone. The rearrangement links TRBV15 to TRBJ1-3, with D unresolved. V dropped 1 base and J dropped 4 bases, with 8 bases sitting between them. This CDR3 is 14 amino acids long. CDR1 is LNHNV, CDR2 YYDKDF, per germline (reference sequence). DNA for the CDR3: TGTGCCACCAGCAGAGTTCAGGCCGGAAACACCATATATTTT. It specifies CATSRVQAGNTIYF.

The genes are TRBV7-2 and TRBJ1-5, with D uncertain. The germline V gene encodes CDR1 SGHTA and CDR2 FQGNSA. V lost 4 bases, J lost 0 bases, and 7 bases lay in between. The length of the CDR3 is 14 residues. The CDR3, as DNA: TGTGCCAGCAGCTCAGGAGGTAGCAATCAGCCCCAGCATTTT. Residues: CASSSGGSNQPQHF.

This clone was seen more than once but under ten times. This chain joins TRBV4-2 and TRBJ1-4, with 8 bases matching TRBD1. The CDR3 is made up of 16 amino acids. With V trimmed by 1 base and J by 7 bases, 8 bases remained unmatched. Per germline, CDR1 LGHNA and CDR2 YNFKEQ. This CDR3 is CASSQAPGGGGEKLFF. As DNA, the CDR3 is TGTGCCAGCAGCCAAGCGCCAGGGGGCGGAGGTGAAAAACTGTTTTTT.

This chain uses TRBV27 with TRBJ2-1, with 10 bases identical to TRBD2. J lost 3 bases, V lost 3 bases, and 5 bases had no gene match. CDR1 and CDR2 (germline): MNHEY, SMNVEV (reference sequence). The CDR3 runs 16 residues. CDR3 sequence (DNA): TGTGCCAGCAGTTTGTTTAGCGGGAGGAACTACAATGAGCAGTTCTTC. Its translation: CASSLFSGRNYNEQFF.

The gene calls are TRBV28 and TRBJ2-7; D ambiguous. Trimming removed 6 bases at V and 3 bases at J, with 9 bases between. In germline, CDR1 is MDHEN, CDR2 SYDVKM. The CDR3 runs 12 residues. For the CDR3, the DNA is TGTGCCAGCAGCCCCCACGGCTACGAGCAGTACTTC. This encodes CASSPHGYEQYF.